Listed below are T cell receptor beta chains from one sample, sequenced in a study of cytomegalovirus exposure and HLA in healthy donors. Sequenced by immunoSEQ multiplex PCR; TCRdb stores in-frame clones only, minus some. The table has approximately 120,000 clones, about 80% seen once. What was sequenced was PBMCs. These receptors all come from a woman aged 50 to 65 in good health and CMV-seropositive. CDR3s include the opening cysteine and the closing phenylalanine or tryptophan. A D gene is named only where the DNA matches it firmly. For some rows the clone size is stated as once, few or many, or as a class when expanded; others skip it.

J | D | size | V | CDR3 | DNA
TRBJ1-2 | TRBD1 | - | TRBV6-5 | CASSYGTGDYGYTF | TGTGCCAGCAGTTACGGGACAGGCGACTATGGCTACACCTTC
TRBJ1-1 | TRBD1 | few | TRBV5-4 | CASSPRGQLNTEAFF | TGTGCCAGCAGCCCACGGGGACAGTTAAACACTGAAGCTTTCTTT
TRBJ1-5 | TRBD1 | once | TRBV2 | CASSLTGDSNQPQHF | TGTGCCAGCAGTCTGACAGGGGATAGCAATCAGCCCCAGCATTTT
TRBJ2-5 | TRBD2 | - | TRBV27 | CASSLASGVETQYF | TGTGCCAGCAGTTTGGCTAGCGGGGTGGAGACCCAGTACTTC
TRBJ1-2 | TRBD1 | once | TRBV9 | CASSTDRGSGYGYTF | TGTGCCAGCAGCACCGACAGGGGGAGTGGCTATGGCTACACCTTC
TRBJ1-4 | TRBD1 | - | TRBV23-1 | CASSQSTGELFF | TGCGCCAGCAGTCAATCTACAGGGGAACTGTTTTTT
TRBJ2-5 | - | - | TRBV10-3 | CAISRGGPQETQYF | TGTGCCATCAGCCGTGGCGGCCCCCAAGAGACCCAGTACTTC
TRBJ2-1 | - | - | TRBV5-4 | CASSFDRLNEQFF | TGTGCCAGCAGCTTCGACAGGCTCAATGAGCAGTTCTTC
TRBJ1-2 | TRBD1 | - | TRBV7-2 | CASSRGQGGGYTF | TGTGCCAGCAGCCGGGGACAGGGTGGTGGCTACACCTTC
TRBJ1-5 | - | few | TRBV2 | CASSEMVGPQHF | TGTGCCAGCAGTGAAATGGTCGGTCCCCAGCATTTT
TRBJ2-7 | - | once | TRBV7-2 | CASSLGRTYYEWQYF | TGTGCCAGCAGCTTAGGGCGGACTTACTACGAGTGGCAGTACTTC
TRBJ2-3 | TRBD2 | few | TRBV10-3 | CAIRGGSDDGSDTQYF | TGTGCCATCAGGGGCGGGAGTGATGATGGTTCAGATACGCAGTATTTT
TRBJ2-1 | TRBD1 | - | TRBV7-2 | CASSSRDRGRNEQFF | TGTGCCAGCAGCTCCCGGGACAGGGGGCGCAATGAGCAGTTCTTC
TRBJ1-2 | TRBD1 | - | TRBV5-4 | CASSFGQQGARTGYTF | TGTGCCAGCAGCTTCGGCCAGCAGGGGGCGCGGACTGGCTACACCTTC
TRBJ2-6 | - | - | TRBV27 | CASSTDSSSGANGLTF | TGTGCCAGCAGTACGGACAGTTCCTCTGGGGCCAACGGCCTGACTTTC
TRBJ2-7 | TRBD1 | - | TRBV11-2 | CASSPPTGGYEQYF | TGTGCCAGCAGCCCCCCGACAGGGGGCTACGAGCAGTACTTC
TRBJ1-6 | - | - | TRBV11-2 | CASSQVGQGNNSPLHF | TGTGCCAGCAGCCAGGTCGGGCAGGGAAATAATTCACCCCTCCACTTT
TRBJ2-5 | - | - | TRBV5-6 | CASSFGGLEETQYF | TGTGCCAGCAGCTTCGGAGGGCTTGAAGAGACCCAGTACTTC
TRBJ2-3 | - | few | TRBV27 | CASSGDWTDTQYF | TGTGCCAGCAGTGGGGACTGGACAGATACGCAGTATTTT
TRBJ2-5 | - | - | TRBV10-2 | CASSDRSTQETQYF | TGCGCCAGCAGTGATCGGTCAACTCAAGAGACCCAGTACTTC
TRBJ2-5 | TRBD2 | few | TRBV5-1 | CASSPGPREETQYF | TGCGCCAGCAGCCCCGGGCCGCGGGAGGAGACCCAGTACTTC
TRBJ2-4 | TRBD2 | - | TRBV15 | CATSRDDAGGTRNIQYF | TGTGCCACCAGCAGAGATGACGCGGGGGGTACTCGAAACATTCAGTACTTC
TRBJ2-5 | - | once | TRBV10-3 | CAISESRDSQETQYF | TGTGCCATCAGTGAGTCGAGGGACTCGCAAGAGACCCAGTACTTC
TRBJ1-5 | - | few | TRBV5-1 | CASSSGVGGQPQHF | TGCGCCAGCAGCTCCGGTGTGGGAGGTCAGCCCCAGCATTTT
TRBJ1-5 | - | few | TRBV10-2 | CASSESLRTVSSDQPQHF | TGCGCCAGCAGTGAGTCCCTAAGGACAGTCTCAAGCGATCAGCCCCAGCATTTT
TRBJ1-1 | - | - | TRBV6-4 | CASSDSAGQSEAFF | TGTGCCAGCAGTGACTCCGCTGGACAATCCGAAGCTTTCTTT
TRBJ2-5 | TRBD1 | - | TRBV7-9 | CASSPRTGLETQYF | TGTGCCAGCAGCCCACGGACAGGTCTGGAGACCCAGTACTTC
TRBJ2-1 | - | few | TRBV2 | CASSGGQPGNEQFF | TGTGCCAGCAGTGGAGGTCAGCCGGGAAATGAGCAGTTCTTC
TRBJ1-4 | - | few | TRBV19 | CASSISGGNEKLFF | TGTGCCAGTAGTATATCGGGAGGAAACGAAAAACTGTTTTTT
TRBJ2-1 | - | once | TRBV5-1 | CASGSGGAGNEQFF | TGCGCCAGCGGCTCTGGGGGGGCCGGCAATGAGCAGTTCTTC
TRBJ2-1 | TRBD2 | - | TRBV19 | CASSIGTSPLVQFF | TGTGCCAGTAGTATTGGGACTAGCCCCCTGGTGCAGTTCTTC
TRBJ2-1 | TRBD2 | - | TRBV5-3 | CARSLPYLPGLGHNEQFF | TGTGCCAGAAGCTTGCCTTACCTCCCGGGACTAGGACACAATGAGCAGTTCTTC
TRBJ2-5 | TRBD1 | - | TRBV5-4 | CASSQDRGHETQYF | TGTGCCAGCAGCCAGGACAGGGGGCACGAGACCCAGTACTTC
TRBJ1-4 | TRBD1 | - | TRBV4-2 | CASSYSGTATNEKLFF | TGTGCCAGCAGCTACTCTGGGACAGCAACTAATGAAAAACTGTTTTTT
TRBJ1-3 | - | - | TRBV19 | CASRPSSGNTIYF | TGTGCCAGTAGGCCGAGCTCTGGAAACACCATATATTTT
TRBJ2-6 | TRBD1 | - | TRBV5-1 | CASSRGDREGANGLTF | TGCGCCAGCAGCCGGGGGGACAGGGAAGGGGCCAACGGCCTGACTTTC
TRBJ2-1 | TRBD2 | once | TRBV5-1 | CASSLVLAGNEQFF | TGCGCCAGCAGCTTGGTACTAGCGGGGAATGAGCAGTTCTTC
TRBJ2-1 | TRBD2 | - | TRBV9 | CASSVDGGLAGGQQFF | TGTGCCAGCAGCGTAGACGGGGGGCTAGCGGGAGGACAGCAGTTCTTC
TRBJ2-1 | - | - | TRBV7-6 | CASSSSGSYNEQFF | TGTGCCAGCAGCTCCAGCGGATCCTACAATGAGCAGTTCTTC
TRBJ2-2 | - | - | TRBV9 | CASSDYTGELFF | TGTGCCAGCAGCGACTACACCGGGGAGCTGTTTTTT
TRBJ2-3 | - | few | TRBV5-4 | CASNLRGRTDTQYF | TGTGCCAGCAACCTTAGGGGCCGGACAGATACGCAGTATTTT